This T cell receptor (beta chain) was captured by sequencing in a study of molecular identifiers for immune sequencing clone quantification. One entry per CDR3 protein, called by TCRdb with MiXCR from the PCR reads. The data hold around 2,500 distinct CDR3 sequences, with 15% to 20% observed a single time. There are 13 residues in the CDR3. With 4 bases removed from V and 4 bases from J, the gap between germline ends came to 10 bases. In germline, CDR1 is MDHEN, CDR2 SYDVKM. This chain joins TRBV28 and TRBJ1-2; D call uncertain. The receptor's source is a human donor in good health. Some libraries in this study had Jurkat cell RNA spiked in. Material: naive CD8+ T cells from blood, with Jurkat cell RNA spiked in. Indicated subset: FACS-sorted CD8+CD4-CCR7+CD45RA+ naive T cells. The CDR3, as DNA: TGTGCCAGCAGTTCCGACGACTCCTATGGCTACACCTTC. This gives the protein CASSSDDSYGYTF.